This T cell receptor beta chain was obtained from a study of regulatory T cells in long-lasting Graves disease. CDR3 regions were amplified by Arm-PCR using iRepertoire HTBI primers to build TCR beta libraries. Using its own MiXCR run on the multiplex PCR reads, TCRdb lists one record per CDR3 protein. The sample records 400,000 or so distinct CDR3 sequences, roughly a quarter being singletons. Noted time point: persistent/refractory GD, antithyroid drugs over 5 years with positive TRAb. Following extraction of RNA from PBMCs, that RNA was used to make the TCR library. Germline CDR1 LNHDA, CDR2 SQIVND (reference sequence). CDR3 length equals 18 residues. The trim removed 6 bases at V and 0 bases at J, leaving 12 bases unmatched.

The rearrangement uses TRBV19 and TRBJ2-2; TRBD2 matches at 8 bases. The sequences come from peripheral blood mononuclear cells (PBMCs), collected when the disease was refractory, from a patient treated with antithyroid drugs. The TCR was taken from a female donor with Graves disease. CDR3 amino acids: CASSAGLAFGPNTGELFF. As DNA, the CDR3 is TGTGCCAGTAGCGCCGGACTAGCTTTTGGTCCGAACACCGGGGAGCTGTTTTTT.